A selection of T cell receptor beta chains follows, all from one sample in a study of regulatory T cells in long-lasting Graves disease. TCRdb passed the multiplex PCR reads through MiXCR, listing each CDR3 protein once. This sample has some 330,000 distinct CDR3 sequences, with 12% found just once. The same data also contributed to another study, on T cells in Graves' hyperthyroidism and ophthalmopathy.

The sequences come from peripheral blood mononuclear cells (PBMCs), collected at new diagnosis, from a patient treated with antithyroid drugs. The receptors shown here come from a woman under 30 with Graves disease. The CDR3 runs from the conserved cysteine through the conserved F or W. A D gene is named only where the DNA matches it firmly. Clone size appears in some rows only: once, few, many, or a class for an expanded clone.

clone_size,d_call,j_call,v_call,cdr3_nt,cdr3_aa
medium-sized,-,TRBJ2-3,TRBV2,TGTGCCAGCAGTTTGGCGGATACGCAGTATTTT,CASSLADTQYF
-,TRBD2,TRBJ2-1,TRBV7-2,TGTGCCAACAGCCCTGGGGGACTAGCGGGAGGGCGCAATGAGCAGTTCTTC,CANSPGGLAGGRNEQFF
many,-,TRBJ1-2,TRBV4-3,TGCGCCAGCAGCCAAGATCGATCGGAGGGATGGGACTATGGCTACACCTTC,CASSQDRSEGWDYGYTF
many,TRBD1,TRBJ1-5,TRBV2,TGTGCCAGCAGTGAGGGACAGGGTTTTCAGCCCCAGCATTTT,CASSEGQGFQPQHF
many,-,TRBJ2-7,TRBV18,TGTGCCAGCTCACCACGGCGGCTATACGAGCAGTACTTC,CASSPRRLYEQYF
many,TRBD2,TRBJ2-1,TRBV29-1,TGCAGCGTTTTCGAGCGGGGGATAAACAACCTCTACAATGAGCAGTTCTTC,CSVFERGINNLYNEQFF
many,-,TRBJ1-2,TRBV13,TGTGCCAGCAGCTTAGGGGGCTCAAGCTATGGCTACACCTTC,CASSLGGSSYGYTF
many,TRBD1,TRBJ1-3,TRBV11-2,TGTGCCAGCAGCACAGCCGTGACAGGGTCTGGAAACACCATATATTTT,CASSTAVTGSGNTIYF
many,TRBD2,TRBJ2-5,TRBV7-9,TGTGCCAGCAGCTTCACGGAGCGGGATGGGGGCCAAGAGACCCAGTACTTC,CASSFTERDGGQETQYF
many,-,TRBJ2-5,TRBV27,TGTGCCAGCAGTTTACGGGCCTCCAAAAATGGATTGGTAGAGACCCAGTACTTC,CASSLRASKNGLVETQYF
many,-,TRBJ1-4,TRBV27,TGTGCCAGCAGCGCCTTAAAAGAAAAACTGTTTTTT,CASSALKEKLFF
many,-,TRBJ1-1,TRBV2,TGTGCCAGCAGTTATACACAGGGACGCACTGAAGCTTTCTTT,CASSYTQGRTEAFF
many,-,TRBJ1-2,TRBV10-1,TGCGCCAGCAGATACAGACCTGACGTAGTGGGCTACACCTTC,CASRYRPDVVGYTF
few,-,TRBJ2-5,TRBV5-1,TGCGCCAGCAGCTTGGAACTAGCTGAAGAGACCCAGTACTTC,CASSLELAEETQYF
many,-,TRBJ2-3,TRBV20-1,TGCAGTGCTAACTACGAGTGGGGCACAGATACGCAGTATTTT,CSANYEWGTDTQYF
many,TRBD1,TRBJ1-2,TRBV6-1,TGTGCCAGCAGTCCCATTACGGGACAGCCCTATGGCTACACCTTC,CASSPITGQPYGYTF
few,-,TRBJ1-4,TRBV6-2/TRBV6-3,TGTGCCAGCGGCTCTTCGGGGGGTCGAGAAAAACTGTTTTTT,CASGSSGGREKLFF
many,TRBD2,TRBJ2-7,TRBV27,TGTGCCAGCAGGCTCGGGACTAGCGGAGTCTACGAGCAGTACTTC,CASRLGTSGVYEQYF
many,-,TRBJ2-1,TRBV18,TGTGCCAGCTCACCACCTTACGCTTTCTACAATGAGCAGTTCTTC,CASSPPYAFYNEQFF
few,-,TRBJ2-3,TRBV12-3/TRBV12-4,TGTGCCAGCAGTTTTGGGGGGCTCTTAGATACGCAGTATTTT,CASSFGGLLDTQYF
few,-,TRBJ1-2,TRBV6-1,TGTGCCAGCAGTTACGGGATGTTCGGCGGCTACACCTTC,CASSYGMFGGYTF
many,-,TRBJ2-1,TRBV7-9,TGTGCCAGCAGCTTAGGGCCCACAGGGAACTTCTACAATGAGCAGTTCTTC,CASSLGPTGNFYNEQFF
many,-,TRBJ2-1,TRBV28,TGTGCCAGCGCTAGCGAGAACCTAAGATACAATGAGCAGTTCTTC,CASASENLRYNEQFF
many,TRBD1,TRBJ1-2,TRBV7-3,TGTGCCAGCAGCCTTGGGGACAGGCAGGGCTACACCTTC,CASSLGDRQGYTF
many,-,TRBJ1-1,TRBV6-1,TGTGCCAGCAGTCCCATCCCCCCTGAAGCTTTCTTT,CASSPIPPEAFF
many,-,TRBJ1-1,TRBV6-5,TGTGCCAGCAGTTACGGCCGGTCCGGGCAAGCTTTCTTT,CASSYGRSGQAFF
-,-,TRBJ1-2,TRBV24-1,TGTGCCACCAGCTACAAGGACGGCTACACCTTC,CATSYKDGYTF
few,TRBD2,TRBJ2-7,TRBV14,TGTGCCAGCAGCCAGTTAAGCGGGAGGGCTTCCTACGAGCAGTACTTC,CASSQLSGRASYEQYF
many,TRBD2,TRBJ2-1,TRBV6-2/TRBV6-3,TGTGCCAGCACCACTCGCGGGACTAGGGACGAGCAGTTCTTC,CASTTRGTRDEQFF
-,-,TRBJ2-1,TRBV5-5,TGTGCCAGCAGCCACCTGATTCCCACTAACTACAATGAGCAGTTCTTC,CASSHLIPTNYNEQFF
-,-,TRBJ1-1,TRBV11-2,TGTGCCAGCAGCCCCAGCCGACAGGTGAACACTGAAGCTTTCTTT,CASSPSRQVNTEAFF
-,TRBD1,TRBJ2-1,TRBV24-1,TGTGCCACCAGTGACCCCATGACAGGGAGCTCCTACAATGAGCAGTTCTTC,CATSDPMTGSSYNEQFF
many,-,TRBJ2-2,TRBV27,TGTGCCAGCAGTTTCAGGGGCAGTCTTACCGGGGAGCTGTTTTTT,CASSFRGSLTGELFF
-,-,TRBJ2-5,TRBV24-1,TGTGCCACCAGTGATTTAGCGGAGACCCAGTACTTC,CATSDLAETQYF
few,-,TRBJ1-1,TRBV25-1,TGTGCCAGCAGTGACGCGAACACTGAAGCTTTCTTT,CASSDANTEAFF
-,TRBD2,TRBJ2-7,TRBV7-2,TGTGCCAGCAGCTTTGTGACTAGCGGGACGAGGTATGAGCAGTACTTC,CASSFVTSGTRYEQYF
many,-,TRBJ2-5,TRBV5-4,TGTGCCAGCAGCCTTAGCTTGGGAAAAGAGACCCAGTACTTC,CASSLSLGKETQYF
-,TRBD2,TRBJ2-3,TRBV2,TGTGCCAGCAGTGAGGGTAGCGGGATCACAGATACGCAGTATTTT,CASSEGSGITDTQYF
many,TRBD1,TRBJ2-3,TRBV7-2,TGTGCCAGCAGCTTACTAGGGGGCAGGAGCACAGATACGCAGTATTTT,CASSLLGGRSTDTQYF
-,TRBD2,TRBJ2-3,TRBV20-1,TGCAGTGCCCGTGGACTAGCAGGGGCAGATACGCAGTATTTT,CSARGLAGADTQYF
many,-,TRBJ1-1,TRBV30,TGTGCCTGGTTACCAGACAGGGAAGCTTTCTTT,CAWLPDREAFF
-,-,TRBJ2-3,TRBV4-1,TGCGCCAGCAGCCAAGATACAGGGAGGGTTAGCACAGATACGCAGTATTTT,CASSQDTGRVSTDTQYF
many,TRBD1,TRBJ1-2,TRBV20-1,TGCAGTGCTAGCGGGATGGGACAGGGTTTATCCTATGGCTACACCTTC,CSASGMGQGLSYGYTF
few,-,TRBJ2-2,TRBV7-3,TGTGCCAGCACCGCGGGGTCAGGGGGTAGGAACACCGGGGAGCTGTTTTTT,CASTAGSGGRNTGELFF
few,-,TRBJ2-5,TRBV9,TGTGCCAGCAGCGTATCGGGGAATCCTACCGAGACCCAGTACTTC,CASSVSGNPTETQYF
-,-,TRBJ1-2,TRBV25-1,TGTGCCAGCAGTGAATTACGGGTACCCTATGGCTACACCTTC,CASSELRVPYGYTF
many,-,TRBJ2-1,TRBV3-1,TGTGCCAGCAGCCGAATCGACCGCGGGAATGAGCAGTTCTTC,CASSRIDRGNEQFF
many,-,TRBJ2-5,TRBV12-3/TRBV12-4,TGTGCCAGCAGTCCGGACATTAGCGACCAAGAGACCCAGTACTTC,CASSPDISDQETQYF